Following are 7 T cell receptor beta chains from one sample sequenced in a study of T cell clonotyping in hematopoietic cell transplantation. The data were produced by immunoSEQ multiplex PCR, yet TCRdb's version contains in-frame clones alone and is incomplete. The sample records around 2,000 clones, about 90% being singletons. Here the sequenced sample was peripheral blood mononuclear cells, taken 30 days after allogeneic stem cell transplant. The receptors were gathered from a female patient in her 50s who had an allogeneic stem cell transplant from a related donor, so the T cells may come from the graft donor. Some clones in this sample may be carry-over from other donors' samples.

This clone came up once. The chain is built from TRBV12-5 and TRBJ1-2; TRBD1 is a possible D gene (5 bases). CDR3 length: 14 amino acids. CDR1 and CDR2 (germline): LGHNT, FRNRAP. Trimming removed 6 bases from V and 7 bases from J, with 18 bases in between. This CDR3 is CASGPGTTFSGYTF. The CDR3 region has the DNA TGTGCTAGTGGACCTGGGACTACCTTCTCTGGCTACACCTTC.

This clone was observed a handful of times. The chain links TRBV5-1 to TRBJ2-5; 11 bases line up with TRBD1. This CDR3 is built from 15 residues. V was pared by 3 bases and J by 5 bases, with 6 bases of the junction left unmatched. Per the germline V gene, CDR1 is SGHRS and CDR2 is YFSETQ. The CDR3 sequence: CASSSDRGQGETQYF. The CDR3 nucleotides are TGCGCCAGCAGCTCGGACAGGGGGCAGGGGGAGACCCAGTACTTC.

The chain is built from TRBV7-2 and TRBJ1-1, with D unresolved. CDR3 length: 14 residues. The germline V gene has CDR1 SGHTA and CDR2 FQGNSA. Deletions cut 1 base from V and 2 bases from J, with 8 bases between. In DNA form, the CDR3 reads TGTGCCAGCAGCTTAGATACCGATAACACTGAAGCTTTCTTT. Protein product: CASSLDTDNTEAFF.

The genes are TRBV5-1 and TRBJ2-7; perhaps TRBD2 as D (5 bases). CDR1 and CDR2 from the germline V gene are SGHRS and YFSETQ. The CDR3 is 14 residues long. V gave up 4 bases and J gave up 4 bases, with 15 bases separating them. This chain's CDR3 is CASSEPGSSYEQYF. CDR3 sequence (DNA): TGCGCCAGCAGCGAACCGGGATCGTCTTACGAGCAGTACTTC.

This clone was seen a single time. J is TRBJ2-1 and V is TRBV9; 8 nucleotides align to TRBD1. The germline CDR1 and CDR2 sequences are SGDLS and YYNGEE. The V gene end was trimmed by 2 bases and the J gene end by 3 bases; junction bases not matched to a gene: 4. The length of the CDR3 is 15 residues. CDR3 sequence: CASSVGDRLYNEQFF. For the CDR3, the DNA is TGTGCCAGCAGCGTGGGGGACAGGCTCTACAATGAGCAGTTCTTC.

The chain links TRBV9 to TRBJ2-7, with D possibly TRBD1 on 5 matching bases. Deletions cut 0 bases from V and 1 base from J, with 11 bases between. CDR1 is SGDLS, CDR2 YYNGEE, per germline. This CDR3 region has 15 residues. The CDR3 spells CASSVGVAGSYEQYF. The CDR3 DNA is TGTGCCAGCAGCGTAGGAGTCGCAGGGTCCTACGAGCAGTACTTC.

This clone was observed a single time. The chain recombines TRBV30 with TRBJ1-1; unclear D gene. Germline loops: CDR1 GTSNPN, CDR2 SVGIG (reference sequence). Trimming shortened V by 0 bases and J by 6 bases, and 14 bases separated the two germline ends. This CDR3 region has 14 residues. CDR3 coding DNA: TGTGCCTGGAGTGTAGACTCGTCGAGCGCTGAAGCTTTCTTT. Residues: CAWSVDSSSAEAFF.